This TCR beta chain was captured in a study of cytomegalovirus exposure and HLA in healthy donors. Study results and caveats: According to an earlier analysis, most TCR beta V segments yielded productive rearrangements about 87% or about 30% of the time. A link between a missense DCLRE1C variant and TCR beta V- and J-gene trimming emerged from a later analysis.

In regard to this clone: As yet, its antigen is unknown. This likely comes from a read error, as the CDR3 has no conserved phenylalanine or tryptophan at its end.

CDR3 length: 15 amino acids. Trimming took off 2 bases at V and 4 bases at J, with 14 bases between the two ends. Germline lookup yields CDR1 MNHNS and CDR2 SASEGT. PCR used 60 Vbeta primers and 13 Jbeta primers. Profiling relied on immunoSEQ multiplex PCR, and the TCRdb table lists in-frame clones only, not all of them. The sample holds around 150,000 clones; around 84% are singletons and the top ten take 2% to 2.5%. This clonotype originated in a boy aged 2 to 10 in good health and CMV-seronegative. Sequenced sample: PBMCs. The V and J genes are TRBV6-1 and TRBJ1-2, with D perhaps TRBD1 (6 bases). The CDR3 is CASSENRGFSYGYTV. The CDR3, as DNA: TGTGCCAGCAGTGAAAATAGGGGGTTCTCCTATGGCTACACCGTC.